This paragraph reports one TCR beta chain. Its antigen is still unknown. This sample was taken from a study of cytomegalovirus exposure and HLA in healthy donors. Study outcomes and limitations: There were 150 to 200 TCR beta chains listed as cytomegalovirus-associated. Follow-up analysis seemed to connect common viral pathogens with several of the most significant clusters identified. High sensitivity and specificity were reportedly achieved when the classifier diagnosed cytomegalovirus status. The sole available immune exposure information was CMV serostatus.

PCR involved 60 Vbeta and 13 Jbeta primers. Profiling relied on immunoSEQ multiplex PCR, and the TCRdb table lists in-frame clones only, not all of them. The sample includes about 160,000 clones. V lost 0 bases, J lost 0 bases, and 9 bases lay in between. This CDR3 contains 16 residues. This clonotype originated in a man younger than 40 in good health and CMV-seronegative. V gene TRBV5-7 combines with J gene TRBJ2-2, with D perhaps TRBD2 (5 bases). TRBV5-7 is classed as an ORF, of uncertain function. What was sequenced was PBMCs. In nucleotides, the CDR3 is TGTGCCAGCAGCTTGGTTGCAGCGGCGAACACCGGGGAGCTGTTTTTT. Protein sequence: CASSLVAAANTGELFF.